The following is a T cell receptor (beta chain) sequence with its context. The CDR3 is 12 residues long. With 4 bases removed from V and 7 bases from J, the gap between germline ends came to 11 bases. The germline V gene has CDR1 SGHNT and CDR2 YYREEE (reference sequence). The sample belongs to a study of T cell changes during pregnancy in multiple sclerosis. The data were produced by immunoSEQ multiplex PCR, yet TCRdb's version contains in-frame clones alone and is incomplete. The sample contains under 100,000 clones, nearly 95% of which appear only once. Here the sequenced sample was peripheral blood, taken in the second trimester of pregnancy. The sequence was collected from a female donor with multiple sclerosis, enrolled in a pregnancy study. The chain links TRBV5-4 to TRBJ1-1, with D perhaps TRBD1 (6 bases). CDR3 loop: CASSRDNLEAFF. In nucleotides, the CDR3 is TGTGCCAGCAGCCGGGACAACCTTGAAGCTTTCTTT. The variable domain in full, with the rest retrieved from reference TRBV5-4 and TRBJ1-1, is ETGVTQSPTHLIKTRGQQVTLRCSSQSGHNTVSWYQQALGQGPQFIFQYYREEENGRGNFPPRFSGLQFPNYSSELNVNALELDDSALYLCASSRDNLEAFFGQGTRLTVV.